These 32 T cell receptor beta chains were sequenced from one sample in a study of OX40 agonist ivuxolimab in advanced cancers. Assay used: immunoSEQ multiplex PCR; TCRdb lists only in-frame clones, some missing. This table holds 75,000 to 100,000 clones, more than 75% found once. The material was CD4+ or CD8+ T cells sorted from blood, obtained in a trial of the OX40 agonist ivuxolimab. All receptors derive from an adult with an advanced solid tumor such as melanoma, head and neck, liver or kidney cancer.

The V gene is TRBV28, the J gene TRBJ2-4, with 9 bases identical to TRBD2. V shed 6 bases, J shed 8 bases, and the junction held 14 bases outside the gene matches. There are 16 residues in the CDR3. In germline, CDR1 is MDHEN, CDR2 SYDVKM. CDR3 DNA sequence: TGTGCCAGCAGCTCTACGGCTAGCGGGACCGATTACATTCAGTACTTC. It yields the protein CASSSTASGTDYIQYF. Based on the CDR3 plus reference TRBV28 and TRBJ2-4, the full variable domain is DVKVTQSSRYLVKRTGEKVFLECVQDMDHENMFWYRQDPGLGLRLIYFSYDVKMKEKGDIPEGYSVSREKKERFSLILESASTNQTSMYLCASSSTASGTDYIQYFGAGTRLSVL.

The chain is built from TRBV7-2 and TRBJ1-3; 8 bases match TRBD1. The V gene end was trimmed by 3 bases and the J gene end by 4 bases; junction bases not matched to a gene: 2. From germline, CDR1 is SGHTA and CDR2 FQGNSA. There are 14 residues in the CDR3. The CDR3 protein is CASSLTGVGNTIYF. DNA for the CDR3: TGTGCCAGCAGCTTGACAGGGGTCGGAAACACCATATATTTT.

This clone is a singleton in its sample. The V call is TRBV2, the J call TRBJ2-7; TRBD1 aligns across 7 bases. CDR3 size: 12 residues. Germline loops: CDR1 SNHLY, CDR2 FYNNEI. The V gene end was trimmed by 7 bases and the J gene end by 3 bases; junction bases not matched to a gene: 3. The CDR3 nucleotides are TGTGCCAGCACGGGACAGAACTACGAGCAGTACTTC. Translated: CASTGQNYEQYF. Together with reference TRBV2 and TRBJ2-7, the CDR3 gives the full variable domain: EPEVTQTPSHQVTQMGQEVILRCVPISNHLYFYWYRQILGQKVEFLVSFYNNEISEKSEIFDDQFSVERPDGSNFTLKIRSTKLEDSAMYFCASTGQNYEQYFGPGTRLTVT.

This clone counts as medium-sized. The CDR3: CASSLDGERAYGGEQYF. The CDR3 DNA sequence: TGTGCCAGCAGCTTAGACGGAGAGCGGGCGTACGGCGGGGAGCAGTACTTC. The chain links TRBV11-2 to TRBJ2-7; weak D call: TRBD2 (6 bases). Germline V gene sequence: CDR1 SGHAT, CDR2 FQNNGV. V was trimmed by 0 bases and J by 7 bases, leaving 22 bases between them. The CDR3 has 17 residues.

The V gene is TRBV27, the J gene TRBJ2-3; D remains ambiguous. CDR1 and CDR2 (germline): MNHEY, SMNVEV (reference sequence). This CDR3 contains 14 residues. V was pared by 4 bases and J by 6 bases, with 14 bases between. The CDR3 DNA follows: TGTGCCAGCAGTTCAGGTCCCTGGGTGGATACGCAGTATTTT. This codes for CASSSGPWVDTQYF.

This clone came up once. The rearrangement links TRBV2 to TRBJ2-7, with 11 bases lining up with TRBD1. V shed 5 bases, J shed 0 bases, and the junction held 3 bases outside the gene matches. This CDR3 region has 15 residues. CDR1 and CDR2 (germline): SNHLY, FYNNEI. The CDR3 spells CASSRGTGGSYEQYF. The CDR3 DNA is TGTGCCAGCAGTCGGGGGACAGGGGGCTCCTACGAGCAGTACTTC. Looking up the rest from reference TRBV2 and TRBJ2-7 gives the full variable domain: EPEVTQTPSHQVTQMGQEVILRCVPISNHLYFYWYRQILGQKVEFLVSFYNNEISEKSEIFDDQFSVERPDGSNFTLKIRSTKLEDSAMYFCASSRGTGGSYEQYFGPGTRLTVT.

This clone was counted once. J is TRBJ1-5 and V is TRBV5-6, with TRBD1 matching 10 bases. The germline V gene has CDR1 SGHDT and CDR2 YYEEEE. This CDR3 has 16 residues. With 4 bases clipped from V and 4 bases from J, the junction kept 8 bases outside the gene matches. CDR3 region: CASSISRDRGNQPQHF. CDR3 DNA sequence: TGTGCCAGCAGCATAAGCCGGGACAGGGGAAATCAGCCCCAGCATTTT.

The chain couples TRBV5-1 to TRBJ2-7; the D gene could be TRBD1 or TRBD2 (6 bases each). The V end was cut by 2 bases, the J end by 5 bases, with 14 bases between. The V gene's germline CDR1 is SGHRS and CDR2 YFSETQ. The CDR3 has 14 residues. The CDR3 loop is CASSFSGASDEQYF. The CDR3 bases are TGCGCCAGCAGCTTTTCGGGGGCATCGGACGAGCAGTACTTC. The whole variable domain, filled in from reference TRBV5-1 and TRBJ2-7, reads KAGVTQTPRYLIKTRGQQVTLSCSPISGHRSVSWYQQTPGQGLQFLFEYFSETQRNKGNFPGRFSGRQFSNSRSEMNVSTLELGDSALYLCASSFSGASDEQYFGPGTRLTVT.

This rearrangement joins TRBV30 to TRBJ2-7; possible D gene TRBD1, 5 bases. This CDR3 has 18 amino acids. Trimming shortened V by 0 bases and J by 9 bases, and 30 bases separated the two germline ends. Germline assignment: CDR1 GTSNPN and CDR2 SVGIG (reference sequence). CDR3 residues: CAWSVKGPSNLPRVGQYF. The CDR3 coding sequence is TGTGCCTGGAGTGTAAAGGGGCCTTCAAATCTTCCCCGAGTGGGGCAGTACTTC.

The rearrangement joins TRBV6-5 to TRBJ1-5; D gene unclear. In germline, CDR1 is MNHEY, CDR2 SVGAGI. CDR3 length equals 16 residues. V was pared by 4 bases and J by 0 bases, with 13 bases between. The CDR3 region is CASSSSRPYSNQPQHF. CDR3 in DNA: TGTGCCAGCAGTTCCTCTAGACCCTATAGCAATCAGCCCCAGCATTTT.

This rearrangement joins TRBV28 to TRBJ2-3; D possibly matches TRBD1 or TRBD2 (5 bases each). This CDR3 comprises 15 residues. The V gene's germline CDR1 is MDHEN and CDR2 SYDVKM. V lost 3 bases, J lost 3 bases, and 13 bases lay in between. The CDR3 coding sequence is TGTGCCAGCAGTTTGAGGCAGGGCGGGACAGATACGCAGTATTTT. It encodes CASSLRQGGTDTQYF.

The J gene is TRBJ2-2, the V gene TRBV9; 8 bases fit TRBD2. The CDR3 is made up of 16 amino acids. J lost 6 bases, V lost 4 bases, and 11 bases had no gene match. CDR1 and CDR2 (germline): SGDLS, YYNGEE. CDR3 nucleotide sequence: TGTGCCAGCAGCAACACCGGGACTAGTAAGCCCGGGGAGCTGTTTTTT. Protein product: CASSNTGTSKPGELFF.

The V call is TRBV11-1, the J call TRBJ2-7; a weak D match, TRBD2 (5 bases). The CDR3 is 15 residues long. V was clipped by 5 bases and J by 3 bases, with 17 bases between them. Germline assignment: CDR1 SGHAT and CDR2 FQDESV (reference sequence). The CDR3: CASSPLAGGYYEQYF. CDR3 sequence (DNA): TGTGCCAGCAGCCCCCTCGCTGGAGGTTACTACGAGCAGTACTTC.

The chain has TRBV6-5 and TRBJ2-5, with 9 bases lining up with TRBD2. The CDR3 is 15 residues long. Germline assignment: CDR1 MNHEY and CDR2 SVGAGI. Unmatched junction bases numbered 6, after V lost 2 bases and J lost 5 bases. CDR3: CASSYPAGGGETQYF. CDR3 DNA sequence: TGTGCCAGCAGTTACCCGGCGGGAGGGGGGGAGACCCAGTACTTC.

This chain connects TRBV5-1 to TRBJ1-1; the D gene is possibly TRBD1 (6 bases). This CDR3 has 16 amino acids. Germline CDR1 reads SGHRS; CDR2 reads YFSETQ. V was cut by 4 bases and J by 0 bases, with 16 bases left in between. Here the CDR3 reads CASSKQSGTMNTEAFF. The CDR3 bases are TGCGCCAGCAGCAAACAATCCGGGACAATGAACACTGAAGCTTTCTTT.

The chain is built from TRBV7-3 and TRBJ2-3; possible D gene TRBD1, 6 bases. CDR3 size: 15 residues. CDR1 is SGHTA, CDR2 FQGTGA, per germline. Trimming cost V 2 bases and J 0 bases, with 9 bases left between them. CDR3 in DNA: TGTGCCAGCAGCTTAGGACAGACTAGCACAGATACGCAGTATTTT. Its translation: CASSLGQTSTDTQYF.

The chain links TRBV6-5 to TRBJ1-2; D uncertain. Germline-derived CDR1 and CDR2 are MNHEY and SVGAGI. The ends were cut back, 6 bases at V and 0 bases at J, with 11 bases in the middle. This CDR3 region has 14 residues. CDR3 DNA: TGTGCCAGCAGGTCGGACGGGACTAACTATGGCTACACCTTC. Encoded protein: CASRSDGTNYGYTF.

V and J are TRBV5-1 and TRBJ1-4, with unresolved D. Germline CDR1 is SGHRS and CDR2 is YFSETQ. There are 15 residues in the CDR3. Trimming pared 4 bases from V and 2 bases from J, leaving 12 bases between. This CDR3 is CASSTFLGTNEKLFF. The DNA of the CDR3 is TGCGCCAGCAGCACCTTTCTGGGGACTAATGAAAAACTGTTTTTT.

The J gene is TRBJ1-5, the V gene TRBV4-1; no firm D call. Germline loops: CDR1 MGHRA, CDR2 YSYEKL. The CDR3 contains 15 residues. Trimming stripped 0 bases from V and 3 bases from J, with 9 bases between. CDR3 coding DNA: TGCGCCAGCAGCCAAGAGGCCAGAGACAATCAGCCCCAGCATTTT. Its protein product is CASSQEARDNQPQHF.

The J gene is TRBJ2-7, the V gene TRBV19; D not resolved. V was trimmed by 1 base and J by 2 bases, leaving 18 bases between them. This CDR3 has 17 residues. The germline V gene has CDR1 LNHDA and CDR2 SQIVND (reference sequence). CDR3 loop: CASSIVGYSVGTYEQYF. As DNA, the CDR3 is TGTGCCAGTAGTATAGTCGGCTACAGCGTGGGAACCTACGAGCAGTACTTC.

The V and J genes are TRBV4-1 and TRBJ2-7, with 8 bases aligning to TRBD2. The germline V gene has CDR1 MGHRA and CDR2 YSYEKL. The CDR3 extends over 15 amino acids. V dropped 3 bases and J dropped 0; count of bases not matched to a gene: 4. In nucleotides, the CDR3 is TGCGCCAGCAGCCAGGGACTAGTATCCTCCTACGAGCAGTACTTC. This encodes CASSQGLVSSYEQYF.

The V call is TRBV7-2, the J call TRBJ2-1; 7 nucleotides line up with TRBD1. The J segment lost 9 bases and the V segment lost 1 base, leaving 12 bases of the junction unmatched. The CDR3 consists of 16 residues. The germline CDR1 and CDR2 sequences are SGHTA and FQGNSA. The CDR3 spells CASSLEGLVGGTEQFF. In nucleotides, the CDR3 is TGTGCCAGCAGCTTAGAAGGGTTGGTAGGGGGCACTGAGCAGTTCTTC.

V usage is TRBV10-3 and J usage is TRBJ1-1, with a possible D match to TRBD1 (5 bases). Germline lookup yields CDR1 ENHRY and CDR2 SYGVKD. This CDR3 spans 16 amino acids. Deletions cut 0 bases from V and 0 bases from J, with 11 bases between. The CDR3 region has the DNA TGTGCCATCAGTGAGTCGGGGCGGGCAGTGAACACTGAAGCTTTCTTT. Protein sequence: CAISESGRAVNTEAFF.

The rearrangement joins TRBV18 to TRBJ2-5; D gene uncertain. The germline V and J ends were trimmed by 3 bases and 3 bases, with 8 bases remaining between them. Germline assignment: CDR1 KGHSH and CDR2 LQKENI. CDR3 length equals 13 residues. CDR3 amino acids: CASSPTKKETQYF. In DNA, the CDR3 is TGTGCCAGCTCACCGACCAAGAAAGAGACCCAGTACTTC.

The V and J genes are TRBV5-1 and TRBJ2-5; 10 nucleotides agree with TRBD1. Germline lookup yields CDR1 SGHRS and CDR2 YFSETQ. There are 17 residues in the CDR3. V lost 2 bases, J lost 5 bases, and 12 bases stayed unmatched. The CDR3 is CASSLDGTGEFGETQYF. For the CDR3, the DNA is TGCGCCAGCAGCTTAGATGGGACAGGGGAATTCGGGGAGACCCAGTACTTC.

This chain joins TRBV9 and TRBJ2-7; 7 nucleotides align to TRBD1. J lost 3 bases, V lost 0 bases, and 6 bases had no gene match. This CDR3 region has 15 residues. From germline, CDR1 is SGDLS and CDR2 YYNGEE. The CDR3 DNA reads as TGTGCCAGCAGCGTAGGGGGGACAGAGTACTACGAGCAGTACTTC. Translation: CASSVGGTEYYEQYF.

This clone was found a few times. The chain couples TRBV5-6 to TRBJ2-1; D is unclear. Germline V gene data show CDR1 as SGHDT and CDR2 as YYEEEE. V was trimmed by 2 bases and J by 0 bases, leaving 18 bases between them. The CDR3 has 18 residues. CDR3 sequence: CASSFKGNRPNSYNEQFF. The CDR3 DNA is TGTGCCAGCAGCTTTAAAGGTAACCGCCCTAACTCCTACAATGAGCAGTTCTTC.

The genes are TRBV7-2 and TRBJ1-4, with a possible D match to TRBD1 (6 bases). Germline CDR1 is SGHTA and CDR2 is FQGNSA. CDR3 size: 15 residues. V lost 4 bases to trimming and J lost 7 bases, with 16 bases between them. The CDR3 bases are TGTGCCAGCAGCTGGAAGGGGGGGGAGGTTGAAAAACTGTTTTTT. Protein: CASSWKGGEVEKLFF.

The V and J genes are TRBV5-1 and TRBJ1-4, with D perhaps matching TRBD1 (5 bases). The CDR3 runs to 14 residues. V was trimmed by 0 bases and J by 10 bases, leaving 13 bases between them. Germline V gene sequence: CDR1 SGHRS, CDR2 YFSETQ. This CDR3 is CASSLDQTQGKLFF. The CDR3 coding sequence is TGCGCCAGCAGCTTGGACCAGACTCAGGGAAAACTGTTTTTT.

The rearrangement links TRBV6-5 to TRBJ1-2, with D perhaps matching TRBD1 (5 bases). From germline, CDR1 is MNHEY and CDR2 SVGAGI. V gave up 7 bases and J gave up 7 bases, with 19 bases separating them. The CDR3 totals 14 residues. The CDR3, as DNA: TGTGCCAGCACTAAAAAGTCGGGGCGCGGTGGCTACACCTTC. Protein product: CASTKKSGRGGYTF.

This sequence joins TRBV5-6 and TRBJ1-5; 8 bases line up with TRBD1. The CDR3 has 14 residues. V was pared by 4 bases and J by 6 bases, with 6 bases of the junction left unmatched. Germline CDR1 is SGHDT and CDR2 is YYEEEE. The CDR3: CASSPRTGIQPQHF. The CDR3 DNA sequence: TGTGCCAGCAGCCCAAGGACAGGGATTCAGCCCCAGCATTTT. The full variable domain, in which reference TRBV5-6 and TRBJ1-5 provide the parts outside the CDR3, is DAGVTQSPTHLIKTRGQQVTLRCSPKSGHDTVSWYQQALGQGPQFIFQYYEEEERQRGNFPDRFSGHQFPNYSSELNVNALLLGDSALYLCASSPRTGIQPQHFGDGTRLSIL.

The V gene is TRBV10-3, the J gene TRBJ1-5, with D hard to call. V lost 0 bases and J lost 5, with 8 bases in between. CDR1 and CDR2 (germline): ENHRY, SYGVKD. The CDR3 consists of 14 residues. The CDR3 nucleotides read TGTGCCATCAGTGAGTCGGGTAACGATCAGCCCCAGCATTTT. As protein: CAISESGNDQPQHF.